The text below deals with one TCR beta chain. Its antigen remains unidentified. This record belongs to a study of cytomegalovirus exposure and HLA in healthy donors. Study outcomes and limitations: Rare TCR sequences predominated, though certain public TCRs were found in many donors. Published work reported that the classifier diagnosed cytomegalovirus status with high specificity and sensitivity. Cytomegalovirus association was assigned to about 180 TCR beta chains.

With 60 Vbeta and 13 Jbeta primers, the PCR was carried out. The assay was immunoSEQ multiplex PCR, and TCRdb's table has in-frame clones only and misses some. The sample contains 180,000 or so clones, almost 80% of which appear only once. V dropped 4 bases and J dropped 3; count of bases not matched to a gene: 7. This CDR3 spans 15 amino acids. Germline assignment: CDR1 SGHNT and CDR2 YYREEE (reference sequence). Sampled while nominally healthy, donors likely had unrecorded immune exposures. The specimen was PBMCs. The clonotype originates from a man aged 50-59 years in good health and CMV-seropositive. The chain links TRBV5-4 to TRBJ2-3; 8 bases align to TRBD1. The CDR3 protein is CASSPPGQGTDTQYF. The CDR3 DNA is TGTGCCAGCAGCCCGCCCGGACAGGGAACAGATACGCAGTATTTT.